This note documents a single T cell receptor (beta chain) sequence. These data belong to a study of OX40 agonist ivuxolimab in advanced cancers. Study overall: The dose-escalation cohort had hepatocellular carcinoma, melanoma, renal cell or head and neck cancer.

Patients with a history of autoimmune disease or on systemic immunosuppression were excluded. This CDR3 contains 15 residues. Trimming cost V 2 bases and J 0 bases, with 8 bases left between them. Germline CDR1 reads MDHEN; CDR2 reads SYDVKM. Data came from immunoSEQ multiplex PCR; TCRdb stores just in-frame clones and leaves some out. The data contain tens of thousands of clones, around nine tenths of them seen just once; the ten biggest clones take up about 0.26%. The clonotype was recovered from an adult with an advanced solid tumor such as melanoma, head and neck, liver or kidney cancer. The sample in question was CD4+ or CD8+ T cells sorted from blood, obtained in a trial of the OX40 agonist ivuxolimab. The J gene is TRBJ2-1, the V gene TRBV28; D is unclear. The CDR3 reads CASSLASPSYNEQFF. CDR3 coding DNA: TGTGCCAGCAGTTTAGCCTCCCCCTCCTACAATGAGCAGTTCTTC.